This T cell receptor beta chain is from a study of CD8+ T cells in alopecia areata. Trimming pared 0 bases from V and 4 bases from J, leaving 12 bases between. Germline V gene lookup returns CDR1 GTSNPN and CDR2 SVGIG (reference sequence). This CDR3 has 14 residues. Regarding the study as a whole: Sequencing of scalp samples also includes resident alphabeta T cells from normal skin.

The authors extracted RNA and reverse transcribed it into cDNA as the sequencing template. Clones were sequenced by immunoSEQ multiplex PCR, and TCRdb holds only the in-frame ones, with some missing. The table records about 250,000 clones, 67% of them present only once. For this clone: Its antigen is still unknown.

The rearrangement joins TRBV30 to TRBJ1-1, with D perhaps matching TRBD1 (6 bases). The sequence derives from a human donor with alopecia areata. The sample was CD4+ T cells sorted from blood, taken at week 0. In DNA form, the CDR3 reads TGTGCCTGGAGTGTAAGGGGGGCAACCACTGAAGCTTTCTTT. Its translation is CAWSVRGATTEAFF. The variable domain in full, with the rest retrieved from reference TRBV30 and TRBJ1-1, is SQTIHQWPATLVQPVGSPLSLECTVEGTSNPNLYWYRQAAGRGLQLLFYSVGIGQISSEVPQNLSASRPQDRQFILSSKKLLLSDSGFYLCAWSVRGATTEAFFGQGTRLTVV.